This T cell receptor (beta chain) was observed in a study of cytotoxic CD8 clonotypes in ibrutinib-treated CLL. Study-level points and caveats: Contraction or stability on treatment characterized the public clonotypes, which were uncommon.

This CDR3 spans 14 amino acids. Germline lookup yields CDR1 SGHVS and CDR2 FQNEAQ. V lost 0 bases and J 5 bases, leaving 8 bases between the germline ends. This clone came up once. Its antigen is unidentified. Only in-frame clones appear in the TCRdb table, and some are missing; sequencing was by immunoSEQ multiplex PCR. The data contain around 150,000 clones, more than 75% of them singletons. The chain links TRBV7-8 to TRBJ2-1; D is unclear. This receptor was obtained from a human donor with chronic lymphocytic leukemia. The material was PBMCs, obtained after 12 months of ibrutinib treatment. CDR3 DNA sequence: TGTGCCAGCAGCTTAGCCCTGAATCACAATGAGCAGTTCTTC. It yields the protein CASSLALNHNEQFF.